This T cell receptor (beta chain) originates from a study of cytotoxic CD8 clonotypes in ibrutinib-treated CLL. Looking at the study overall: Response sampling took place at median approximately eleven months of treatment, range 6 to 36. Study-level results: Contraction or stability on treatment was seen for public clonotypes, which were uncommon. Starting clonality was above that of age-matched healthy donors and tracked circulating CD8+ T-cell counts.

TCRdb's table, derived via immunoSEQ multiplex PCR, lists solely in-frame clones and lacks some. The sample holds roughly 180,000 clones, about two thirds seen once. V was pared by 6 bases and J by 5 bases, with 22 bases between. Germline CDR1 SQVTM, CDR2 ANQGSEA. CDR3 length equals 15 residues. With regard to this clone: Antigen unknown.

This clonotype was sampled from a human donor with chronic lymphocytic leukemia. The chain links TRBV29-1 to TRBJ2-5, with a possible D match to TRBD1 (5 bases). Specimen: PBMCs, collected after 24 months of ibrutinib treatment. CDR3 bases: TGCAGCGTCGCCCCGGTTGGCAGGGTGTTGGAGACCCAGTACTTC. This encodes CSVAPVGRVLETQYF. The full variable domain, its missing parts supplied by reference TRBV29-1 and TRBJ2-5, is SAVISQKPSRDICQRGTSLTIQCQVDSQVTMMFWYRQQPGQSLTLIATANQGSEATYESGFVIDKFPISRPNLTFSTLTVSNMSPEDSSIYLCSVAPVGRVLETQYFGPGTRLLVL.